This T cell receptor beta chain was captured in a study of cytomegalovirus exposure and HLA in healthy donors. Study observations and caveats: A few CMV-associated chains were confirmed in vitro to be specific for CMV antigens. Listed as cytomegalovirus-associated were over 150 TCR beta chains. While the bulk of TCR sequences proved rare, some public TCRs turned up in many donors.

On this clone itself: Its matching antigen is unknown.

Assay used: immunoSEQ multiplex PCR; TCRdb lists only in-frame clones, some missing. The table has some 340,000 clones, around 87% seen once. The CDR3 sequence is 16 residues long. V lost 6 bases and J lost 2, with 17 bases in between. Per the germline V gene, CDR1 is MDHEN and CDR2 is SYDVKM. Source material: PBMCs. The sequence was collected from a woman in her thirties in good health and CMV-seropositive. The chain has TRBV28 and TRBJ1-5; perhaps TRBD1 as D (5 bases). Here the CDR3 DNA reads TGTGCCAGCAGCCCCCATCGGGGCCAGGGCAATCAGCCCCAGCATTTT. It translates to CASSPHRGQGNQPQHF.